The 22 T cell receptor beta chains below come from one sample, sequenced in a study of technical replicates of blood from a handful of donors. The repertoire was sequenced with immunoSEQ multiplex PCR; TCRdb's copy has only in-frame clones and lacks some. This table has 75,000 to 90,000 clones, approximately 93% appearing once. Sequenced: T cells isolated from PBMCs. These receptor sequences come from a human donor in good health.

This clone occurred once. The chain combines TRBV5-1 with TRBJ1-3; 10 nucleotides match TRBD1. Germline-derived CDR1 and CDR2 are SGHRS and YFSETQ. CDR3 length equals 16 residues. With 4 bases clipped from V and 2 bases from J, the junction kept 6 bases outside the gene matches. The CDR3 DNA reads as TGCGCCAGCAGCGCGGCCGGGACAGGGGCTGGAAACACCATATATTTT. Translating gives CASSAAGTGAGNTIYF.

V and J are TRBV6-5 and TRBJ2-3; TRBD2 might be the D (6 bases). Germline V gives CDR1 MNHEY, CDR2 SVGAGI. This CDR3 is built from 16 residues. With 0 bases removed from V and 0 bases from J, the gap between germline ends came to 10 bases. The DNA for the CDR3 is TGTGCCAGCAGTTACTCGTGGGGGACTAGCACAGATACGCAGTATTTT. Protein sequence: CASSYSWGTSTDTQYF.

The chain employs TRBV7-5 and TRBJ2-7; the table's D call, TRBD2, was not checked against the DNA. TRBV7-5 is flagged as a pseudogene. The length of the CDR3 is 15 residues. For the CDR3, the DNA is TGTGTCAGAAGCTTAGCCCGGGAGGGAATATACGAGCAGTACTTC. Its translation: CVRSLAREGIYEQYF.

V and J are TRBV2 and TRBJ1-2; TRBD1 agrees at 10 bases. The V and J ends lost 6 bases and 8 bases, in that order; junction bases with no gene match: 6. CDR3 length equals 13 residues. The germline CDR1 and CDR2 sequences are SNHLY and FYNNEI. CDR3 sequence reads: CASSWTGGSGYTF. The CDR3 DNA follows: TGTGCCAGCAGCTGGACAGGGGGTAGCGGCTACACCTTC.

The rearrangement uses TRBV7-2 and TRBJ2-1, with a possible D match to TRBD1 (5 bases). This CDR3 has 16 amino acids. Trimming removed 3 bases from V and 6 bases from J, with 18 bases in between. Germline loops: CDR1 SGHTA, CDR2 FQGNSA. The CDR3, as DNA: TGTGCCAGCAGCTTCCCCCGTAGACAGAGCATCAATGAGCAGTTCTTC. Its translation: CASSFPRRQSINEQFF.

The chain links TRBV7-2 to TRBJ1-5; maybe TRBD1 (5 bases). Germline loops: CDR1 SGHTA, CDR2 FQGNSA. CDR3 length: 14 residues. V was cut by 5 bases and J by 4 bases, with 12 bases left in between. DNA of the CDR3: TGTGCCAGCAGCCCACGGGGGGGAAATCAGCCCCAGCATTTT. As protein: CASSPRGGNQPQHF.

The genes are TRBV10-3 and TRBJ1-3; D is unresolved. V was trimmed by 7 bases and J by 3 bases, leaving 4 bases between them. Per germline, CDR1 ENHRY and CDR2 SYGVKD. The CDR3 consists of 11 residues. The CDR3 is CAITGGNTIYF. The CDR3 nucleotides read TGTGCCATCACAGGTGGAAACACCATATATTTT.

The chain combines TRBV4-2 with TRBJ2-7; a weak D match, TRBD2 (5 bases). The CDR3 runs to 15 residues. Trimming left V 0 bases short and J 4 bases short, with 13 bases between. Looked up from germline, CDR1 is LGHNA and CDR2 is YNFKEQ. The CDR3 coding sequence is TGTGCCAGCAGCCAAGACGCTGAGGGTCTTTACGAGCAGTACTTC. Its translation is CASSQDAEGLYEQYF.

The chain has TRBV30 and TRBJ2-1, with 9 positions matching TRBD2. The germline gives CDR1 GTSNPN, CDR2 SVGIG (reference sequence). With 4 bases clipped from V and 6 bases from J, the junction kept 4 bases outside the gene matches. The CDR3 loop spans 13 amino acids. The CDR3 spells CAWTSGITNEQFF. The DNA for the CDR3 is TGTGCCTGGACTAGCGGGATAACCAATGAGCAGTTCTTC.

The chain employs TRBV11-2 and TRBJ1-1, with D unresolved. Germline values: CDR1 SGHAT, CDR2 FQNNGV. This CDR3 has 14 amino acids. V was pared by 8 bases and J by 6 bases, with 19 bases between. This CDR3 reads CASAVRSRGSEAFF. The CDR3, as DNA: TGTGCCAGCGCTGTACGTTCTAGAGGCTCTGAAGCTTTCTTT.

This chain links TRBV11-3 with TRBJ1-1, with no clear D. V lost 7 bases to trimming and J lost 0 bases, with 15 bases between them. The V gene's germline CDR1 is SGHNT and CDR2 YENEEA. The CDR3 runs to 15 residues. The CDR3 loop is CASKEGSCMNTEAFF. In nucleotides, the CDR3 is TGTGCCAGCAAGGAGGGATCGTGCATGAACACTGAAGCTTTCTTT.

This chain connects TRBV11-3 to TRBJ2-7; TRBD2 aligns across 13 bases. V shed 4 bases, J shed 5 bases, and the junction held 14 bases outside the gene matches. There are 18 residues in the CDR3. Per the germline V gene, CDR1 is SGHNT and CDR2 is YENEEA. The CDR3 protein is CASSSVKDRTSGSNEQYF. CDR3 nucleotides: TGTGCCAGCAGCTCGGTCAAGGACAGGACTAGCGGGAGTAACGAGCAGTACTTC.

The chain carries TRBV28 and TRBJ2-5; 7 bases align to TRBD1. The CDR3 consists of 16 residues. Germline loops: CDR1 MDHEN, CDR2 SYDVKM. The trim removed 5 bases at V and 5 bases at J, leaving 14 bases unmatched. The CDR3 loop is CASSLNRGQIAETQYF. CDR3 coding DNA: TGTGCCAGCAGTCTGAACAGGGGACAGATAGCGGAGACCCAGTACTTC.

The genes are TRBV4-1 and TRBJ1-2; D may be TRBD1 (5 bases). V lost 3 bases to trimming and J lost 3 bases, with 8 bases between them. CDR1 MGHRA and CDR2 YSYEKL come from the germline V gene. The CDR3 consists of 13 residues. The CDR3 loop reads CASSHDSYYGYTF. Here the CDR3 DNA reads TGCGCCAGCAGCCACGACAGTTACTATGGCTACACCTTC.

V and J are TRBV4-1 and TRBJ1-5; no clear D gene. The V gene's germline CDR1 is MGHRA and CDR2 YSYEKL. CDR3 size: 13 residues. V was pared by 2 bases and J by 4 bases, with 6 bases between. CDR3 in amino acids: CASSQNTNQPQHF. DNA of the CDR3: TGCGCCAGCAGCCAAAACACAAATCAGCCCCAGCATTTT.

CDR3 nucleotides: TGTGCCAGCTGCGTCCTCGGGACCTACGAGCAGTACTTC. It is translated as CASCVLGTYEQYF. V gene TRBV13 combines with J gene TRBJ2-7; D is perhaps TRBD2 (5 bases). The V end was cut by 8 bases, the J end by 2 bases, with 13 bases between. The germline CDR1 and CDR2 sequences are PRHDT and FYEKMQ (reference sequence). This CDR3 is 13 amino acids long.

The rearrangement links TRBV19 to TRBJ1-1; no definite D call. Germline assignment: CDR1 LNHDA and CDR2 SQIVND (reference sequence). The CDR3 consists of 13 residues. Between the trimmed V and J ends, which lost 5 bases and 1 base, there was a span of 8 bases. For the CDR3, the DNA is TGTGCCAGTAGTCTCTACAGGAACACTGAAGCTTTCTTT. Residues: CASSLYRNTEAFF.

The J gene is TRBJ1-5, the V gene TRBV15; maybe TRBD1 (6 bases). The CDR3 length is 17 residues. Germline values: CDR1 LNHNV, CDR2 YYDKDF (reference sequence). V was trimmed by 0 bases and J by 6 bases, leaving 18 bases between them. The CDR3 region is CATSRDRGPLFRQPQHF. The DNA for the CDR3 is TGTGCCACCAGCAGAGACAGGGGACCCCTATTTCGTCAGCCCCAGCATTTT.

This sequence joins TRBV28 and TRBJ2-3, with TRBD2 matching 7 bases. The CDR3 is 16 amino acids. J was trimmed by 4 bases and V by 4 bases; bases with no gene match: 11. Germline V gene lookup returns CDR1 MDHEN and CDR2 SYDVKM. CDR3 nucleotide sequence: TGTGCCAGCAGTTACCCCGCGGGAGTTCGTCCAGATACGCAGTATTTT. It encodes CASSYPAGVRPDTQYF. The full variable domain, in which reference TRBV28 and TRBJ2-3 provide the parts outside the CDR3, is DVKVTQSSRYLVKRTGEKVFLECVQDMDHENMFWYRQDPGLGLRLIYFSYDVKMKEKGDIPEGYSVSREKKERFSLILESASTNQTSMYLCASSYPAGVRPDTQYFGPGTRLTVL.

This chain joins TRBV30 and TRBJ2-6; no clear D. V was shortened by 4 bases and J by 4 bases, with 14 bases between the two germline ends. The CDR3 contains 15 residues. CDR1 and CDR2 from the germline V gene are GTSNPN and SVGIG (reference sequence). The CDR3 DNA is TGTGCCTGGACAACAGTCGCCGAGGGGGCCAACGTCCTGACTTTC. Protein: CAWTTVAEGANVLTF.

This clone was counted between two and nine times. The gene calls are TRBV30 and TRBJ2-3; possibly TRBD2 for D (5 bases). Germline assignment: CDR1 GTSNPN and CDR2 SVGIG (reference sequence). The V gene lost 3 bases and the J gene lost 1 base, with 14 bases spanning the gap. This CDR3 is 15 amino acids long. CDR3: CAWRVGIGGTDTQYF. The CDR3 bases are TGTGCCTGGAGGGTGGGGATCGGGGGCACAGATACGCAGTATTTT.

The chain joins TRBV5-5 to TRBJ1-2; TRBD1 is a possible D gene (6 bases). There are 16 residues in the CDR3. The germline CDR1 and CDR2 sequences are SGHKS and YYEKEE (reference sequence). The V gene lost 0 bases and the J gene lost 0 bases, with 12 bases spanning the gap. The CDR3 loop reads CASSLGPTGANYGYTF. DNA for the CDR3: TGTGCCAGCAGCTTGGGTCCGACAGGAGCTAACTATGGCTACACCTTC.